The 4 T cell receptor beta chains presented below share a single source sample, sequenced in a study of healthy donors' naive CD4 and CD8 T cells. Starting from approximately 500 ng of total RNA, TCR libraries were made with linear amplification. One entry per CDR3 protein results from TCRdb running MiXCR on the reads. The top ten clones hold 2% to 2.5% of a sample with approximately 180,000 distinct CDR3 sequences, about 76% of them seen once. Sample: naive CD4+ and CD8+ T cells sorted from blood, pooled from several donors. The receptors derive from a pool of human donors in good health; the sample pools cells from several healthy donors.

The J gene is TRBJ2-5, the V gene TRBV6-5; D not resolved. CDR3 length: 13 amino acids. Germline loops: CDR1 MNHEY, CDR2 SVGAGI. V gave up 0 bases and J gave up 1 base, with 3 bases separating them. The CDR3 DNA is TGTGCCAGCAGTTACTCGACCCAAGAGACCCAGTACTTC. This sequence encodes CASSYSTQETQYF.

This chain uses TRBV20-1 with TRBJ2-7; perhaps TRBD1 as D (6 bases). The germline gives CDR1 DFQATT, CDR2 SNEGSKA (reference sequence). V lost 0 bases, J lost 0 bases, and 12 bases lay in between. The CDR3 loop spans 15 amino acids. The CDR3 DNA sequence: TGCAGTGCTAGAGATTCCCAGGGGCGCTCCTACGAGCAGTACTTC. Its protein is CSARDSQGRSYEQYF.

The rearrangement uses TRBV5-1 and TRBJ2-1, with 13 nucleotides matching TRBD2. Germline loops: CDR1 SGHRS, CDR2 YFSETQ. The CDR3 loop spans 16 amino acids. The J segment lost 9 bases and the V segment lost 2 bases, leaving 8 bases of the junction unmatched. DNA of the CDR3: TGCGCCAGCAGCTTAACACTAGCGGGAGGGCAGGGTGAGCAGTTCTTC. Encoded protein: CASSLTLAGGQGEQFF.

This clonotype was counted a few times. The chain links TRBV11-1 to TRBJ2-7, with D unresolved. The CDR3 consists of 15 residues. Trimming shortened V by 2 bases and J by 1 base, and 12 bases separated the two germline ends. Germline loops: CDR1 SGHAT, CDR2 FQDESV (reference sequence). The DNA of the CDR3 is TGTGCCAGCAGCTTAAAGGATACATATTCCTACGAGCAGTACTTC. The encoded protein is CASSLKDTYSYEQYF.